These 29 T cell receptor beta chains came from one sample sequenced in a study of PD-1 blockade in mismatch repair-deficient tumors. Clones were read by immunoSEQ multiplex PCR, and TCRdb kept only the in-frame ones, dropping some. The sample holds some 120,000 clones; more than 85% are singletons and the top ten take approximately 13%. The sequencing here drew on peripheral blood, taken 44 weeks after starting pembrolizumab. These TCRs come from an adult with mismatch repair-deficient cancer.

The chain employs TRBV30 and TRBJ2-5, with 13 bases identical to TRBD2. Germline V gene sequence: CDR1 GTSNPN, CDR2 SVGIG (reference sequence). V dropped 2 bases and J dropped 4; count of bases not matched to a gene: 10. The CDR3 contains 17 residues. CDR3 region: CAWSLGLAGIEGETQYF. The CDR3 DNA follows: TGTGCCTGGAGTTTGGGACTAGCGGGAATCGAAGGAGAGACCCAGTACTTC.

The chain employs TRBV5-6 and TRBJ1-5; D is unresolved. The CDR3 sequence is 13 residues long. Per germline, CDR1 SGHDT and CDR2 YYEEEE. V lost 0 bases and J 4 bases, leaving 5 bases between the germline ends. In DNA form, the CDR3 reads TGTGCCAGCAGCTTGGGACGGAATCAGCCCCAGCATTTT. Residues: CASSLGRNQPQHF.

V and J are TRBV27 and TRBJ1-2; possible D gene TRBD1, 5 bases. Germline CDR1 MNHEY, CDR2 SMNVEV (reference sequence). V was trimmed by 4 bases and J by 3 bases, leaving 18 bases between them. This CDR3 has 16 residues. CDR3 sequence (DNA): TGTGCCAGCAGTTCCCGGCCTCGTGTCAGGGACTATGGCTACACCTTC. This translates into CASSSRPRVRDYGYTF.

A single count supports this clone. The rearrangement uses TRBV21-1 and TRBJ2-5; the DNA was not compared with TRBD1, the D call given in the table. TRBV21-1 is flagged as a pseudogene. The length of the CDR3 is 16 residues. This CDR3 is CASSNAHRLRQETQYF. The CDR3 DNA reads TGTGCCAGCAGCAACGCCCACAGGTTGCGGCAAGAGACCCAGTACTTC.

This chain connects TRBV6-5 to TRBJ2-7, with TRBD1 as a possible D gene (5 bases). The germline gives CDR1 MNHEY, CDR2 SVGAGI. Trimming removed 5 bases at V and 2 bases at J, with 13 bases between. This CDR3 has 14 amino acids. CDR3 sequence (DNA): TGTGCCAGCAGTCATAGCACAGGAACCTACGAGCAGTACTTC. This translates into CASSHSTGTYEQYF.

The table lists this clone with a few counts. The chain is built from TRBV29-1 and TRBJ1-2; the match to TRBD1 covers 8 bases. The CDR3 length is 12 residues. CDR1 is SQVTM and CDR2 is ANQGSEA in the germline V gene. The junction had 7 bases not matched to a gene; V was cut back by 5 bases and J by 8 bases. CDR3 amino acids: CSVLTGAQGYTF. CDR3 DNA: TGCAGCGTTTTGACAGGGGCTCAGGGCTACACCTTC.

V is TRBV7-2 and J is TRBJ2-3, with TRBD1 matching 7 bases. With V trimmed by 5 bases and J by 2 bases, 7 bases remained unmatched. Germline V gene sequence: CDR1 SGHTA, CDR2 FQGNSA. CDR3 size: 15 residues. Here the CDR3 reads CASSPGQTTTDTQYF. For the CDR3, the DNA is TGTGCCAGCAGCCCGGGACAGACCACCACAGATACGCAGTATTTT.

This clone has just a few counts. CDR3 residues: CASSPAGRGLSGELFF. CDR3 in DNA: TGCGCCAGCAGCCCCGCGGGGAGGGGGCTATCCGGGGAGCTGTTTTTT. The chain links TRBV4-1 to TRBJ2-2; D tentatively reads TRBD1 or TRBD2 (7 bases each). From germline, CDR1 is MGHRA and CDR2 YSYEKL. Trimming cost V 4 bases and J 6 bases, with 18 bases left between them. The CDR3 has 16 residues.

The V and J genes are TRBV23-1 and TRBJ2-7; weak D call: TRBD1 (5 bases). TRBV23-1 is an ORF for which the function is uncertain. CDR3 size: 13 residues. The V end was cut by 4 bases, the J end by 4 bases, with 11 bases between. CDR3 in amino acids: CASSLAGFYEQYF. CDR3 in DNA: TGCGCCAGCAGTCTAGCAGGGTTTTACGAGCAGTACTTC.

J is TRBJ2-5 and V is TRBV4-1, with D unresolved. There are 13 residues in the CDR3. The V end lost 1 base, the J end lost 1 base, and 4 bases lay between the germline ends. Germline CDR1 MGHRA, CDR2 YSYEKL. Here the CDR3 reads CASSQVTQETQYF. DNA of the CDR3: TGCGCCAGCAGCCAAGTAACCCAAGAGACCCAGTACTTC.

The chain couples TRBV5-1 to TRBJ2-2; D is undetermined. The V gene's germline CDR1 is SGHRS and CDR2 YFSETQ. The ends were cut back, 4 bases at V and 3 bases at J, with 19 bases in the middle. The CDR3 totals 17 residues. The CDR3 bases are TGCGCCAGCAGCCTTAGGCCCGGTCCTGGGGACACCGGGGAGCTGTTTTTT. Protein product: CASSLRPGPGDTGELFF. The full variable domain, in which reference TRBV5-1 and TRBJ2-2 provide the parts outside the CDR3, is KAGVTQTPRYLIKTRGQQVTLSCSPISGHRSVSWYQQTPGQGLQFLFEYFSETQRNKGNFPGRFSGRQFSNSRSEMNVSTLELGDSALYLCASSLRPGPGDTGELFFGEGSRLTVL.

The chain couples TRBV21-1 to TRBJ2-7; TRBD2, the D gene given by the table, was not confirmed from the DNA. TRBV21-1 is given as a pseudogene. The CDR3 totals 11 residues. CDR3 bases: TGTGCCAGCAGCCCGCGTTACGAGCAGTACTTC. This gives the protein CASSPRYEQYF.

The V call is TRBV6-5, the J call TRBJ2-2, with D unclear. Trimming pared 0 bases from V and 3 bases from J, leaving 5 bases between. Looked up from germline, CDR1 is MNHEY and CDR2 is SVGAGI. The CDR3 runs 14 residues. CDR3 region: CASSYSQDTGELFF. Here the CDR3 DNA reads TGTGCCAGCAGTTACTCTCAGGACACCGGGGAGCTGTTTTTT.

CDR3 DNA: TGCGCCAGCAGCCCGAACACCGGGGAGCTGTTTTTT. Translating gives CASSPNTGELFF. V and J are TRBV5-1 and TRBJ2-2, with D hard to call. Between the trimmed V and J ends, which lost 4 bases and 0 bases, there was a span of 1 base. This CDR3 has 12 residues. Germline V gene data show CDR1 as SGHRS and CDR2 as YFSETQ.

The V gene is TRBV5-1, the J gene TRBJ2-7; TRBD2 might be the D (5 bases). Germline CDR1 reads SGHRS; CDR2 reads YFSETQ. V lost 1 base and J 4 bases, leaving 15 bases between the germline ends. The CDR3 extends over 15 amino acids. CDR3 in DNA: TGCGCCAGCAGCTTGAGAGGGTCGGGTGGATACGAGCAGTACTTC. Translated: CASSLRGSGGYEQYF.

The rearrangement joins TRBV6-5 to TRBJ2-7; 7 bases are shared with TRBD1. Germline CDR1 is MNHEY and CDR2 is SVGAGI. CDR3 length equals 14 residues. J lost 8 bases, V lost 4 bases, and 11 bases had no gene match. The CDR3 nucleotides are TGTGCCAGCAGTTCGACAGGGAACCTTGCGAAGCAGTACTTC. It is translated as CASSSTGNLAKQYF.

This CDR3 is CASSQDNRVDHRGGTDTQYF. CDR3 coding DNA: TGTGCCAGCAGCCAAGATAATCGAGTGGATCACCGGGGGGGCACAGATACGCAGTATTTT. V is TRBV4-2 and J is TRBJ2-3; 7 nucleotides agree with TRBD2. This CDR3 comprises 20 residues. Trimming took 0 bases from V and 1 from J; bases not matched to a gene: 16. Germline CDR1 reads LGHNA; CDR2 reads YNFKEQ.

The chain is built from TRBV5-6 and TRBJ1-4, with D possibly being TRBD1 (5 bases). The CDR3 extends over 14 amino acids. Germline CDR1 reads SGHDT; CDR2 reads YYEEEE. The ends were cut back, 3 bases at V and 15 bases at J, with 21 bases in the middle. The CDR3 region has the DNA TGTGCCAGCAGCTCCGGGGCCGATGACTACATAATGTTTTTT. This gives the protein CASSSGADDYIMFF.

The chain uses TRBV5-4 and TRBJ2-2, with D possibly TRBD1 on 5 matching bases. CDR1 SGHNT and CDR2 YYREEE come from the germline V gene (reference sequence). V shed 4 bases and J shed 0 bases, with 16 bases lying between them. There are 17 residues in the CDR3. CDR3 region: CASSLSPGHPNTGELFF. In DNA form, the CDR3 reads TGTGCCAGCAGCCTAAGCCCCGGACACCCGAACACCGGGGAGCTGTTTTTT.

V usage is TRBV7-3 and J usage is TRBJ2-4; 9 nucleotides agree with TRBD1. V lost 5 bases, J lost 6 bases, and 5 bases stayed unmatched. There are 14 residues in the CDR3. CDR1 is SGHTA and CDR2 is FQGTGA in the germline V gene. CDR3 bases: TGTGCCAGCAGCCAACCGGGACAGGGAAACATTCAGTACTTC. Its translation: CASSQPGQGNIQYF.

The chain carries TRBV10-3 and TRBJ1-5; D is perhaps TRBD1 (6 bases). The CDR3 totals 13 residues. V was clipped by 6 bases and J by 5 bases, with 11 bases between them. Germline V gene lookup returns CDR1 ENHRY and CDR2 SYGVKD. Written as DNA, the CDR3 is TGTGCCATCAGAAGGACAGTAGATCAGCCCCAGCATTTT. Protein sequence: CAIRRTVDQPQHF.

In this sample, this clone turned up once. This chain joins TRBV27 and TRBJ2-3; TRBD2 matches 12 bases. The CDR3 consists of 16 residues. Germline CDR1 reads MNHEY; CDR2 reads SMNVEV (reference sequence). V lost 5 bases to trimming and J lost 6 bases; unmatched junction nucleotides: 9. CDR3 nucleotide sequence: TGTGCCAGCAGTCCTATACTAGCGGGAGGACCCGATACGCAGTATTTT. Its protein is CASSPILAGGPDTQYF.

The CDR3 protein is CAISDFGGEGTDTQYF. The CDR3 DNA reads TGTGCCATCAGTGATTTTGGGGGCGAGGGCACAGATACGCAGTATTTT. The rearrangement links TRBV10-3 to TRBJ2-3; possible D gene TRBD1, 6 bases. Trimming removed 3 bases from V and 1 base from J, with 14 bases in between. The CDR3 contains 16 residues. CDR1 ENHRY and CDR2 SYGVKD come from the germline V gene.

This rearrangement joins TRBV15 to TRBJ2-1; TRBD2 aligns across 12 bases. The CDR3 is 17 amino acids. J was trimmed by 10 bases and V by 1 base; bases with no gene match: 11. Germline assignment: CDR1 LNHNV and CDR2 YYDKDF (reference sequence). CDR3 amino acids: CATSRAATSGSFREQFF. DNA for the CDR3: TGTGCCACCAGCAGAGCCGCGACTAGCGGGAGTTTTCGCGAGCAGTTCTTC.

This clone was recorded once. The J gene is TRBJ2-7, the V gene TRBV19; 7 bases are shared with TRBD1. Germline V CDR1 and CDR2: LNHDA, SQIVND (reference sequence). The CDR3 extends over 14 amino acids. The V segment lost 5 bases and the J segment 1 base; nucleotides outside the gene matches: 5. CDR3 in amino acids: CASSPGTASYEQYF. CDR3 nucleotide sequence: TGTGCCAGTAGTCCCGGGACAGCGTCCTACGAGCAGTACTTC.

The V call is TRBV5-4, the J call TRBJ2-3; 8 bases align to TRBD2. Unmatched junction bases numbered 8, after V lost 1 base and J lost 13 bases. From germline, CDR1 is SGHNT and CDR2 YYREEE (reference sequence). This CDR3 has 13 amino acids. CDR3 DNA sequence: TGTGCCAGCAGCTTGTCAAGTGCGCGGGAGGAGTATTTT. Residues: CASSLSSAREEYF. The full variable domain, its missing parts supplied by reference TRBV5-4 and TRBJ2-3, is ETGVTQSPTHLIKTRGQQVTLRCSSQSGHNTVSWYQQALGQGPQFIFQYYREEENGRGNFPPRFSGLQFPNYSSELNVNALELDDSALYLCASSLSSAREEYFGPGTRLTVL.

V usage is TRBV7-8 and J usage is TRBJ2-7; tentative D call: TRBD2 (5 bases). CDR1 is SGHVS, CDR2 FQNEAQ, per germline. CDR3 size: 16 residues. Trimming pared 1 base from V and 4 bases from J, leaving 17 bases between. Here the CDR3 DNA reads TGTGCCAGCAGCTTAGTCGCCTGGACTGGAGCGTACGAGCAGTACTTC. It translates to CASSLVAWTGAYEQYF.

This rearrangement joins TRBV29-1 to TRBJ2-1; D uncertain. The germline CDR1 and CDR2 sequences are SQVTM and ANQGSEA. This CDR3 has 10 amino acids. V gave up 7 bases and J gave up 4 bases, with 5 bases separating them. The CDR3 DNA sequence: TGCAGCGCAAAGTACAATGAGCAGTTCTTC. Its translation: CSAKYNEQFF.

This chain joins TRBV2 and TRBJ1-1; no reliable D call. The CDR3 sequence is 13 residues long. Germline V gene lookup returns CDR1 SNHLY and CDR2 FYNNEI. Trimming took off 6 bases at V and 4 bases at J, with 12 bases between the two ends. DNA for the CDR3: TGTGCCAGCAGCTACCGAGCAGTCACTGAAGCTTTCTTT. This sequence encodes CASSYRAVTEAFF.